Listed below are T cell receptor beta chains from one sample, sequenced in a study of CD8+CD57+ T cells in acquired aplastic anemia. Each CDR3 protein is one row after TCRdb ran MiXCR on the reads. The sample yields about 190,000 distinct CDR3 sequences, 50% to 55% seen once. Source material: sorted CD4+, CD8+, or CD8+CD57+ T cells (not recorded which) from PBMCs. These receptors were taken from a human donor in good health, serving as a control. CDR3s include the opening cysteine and the closing phenylalanine or tryptophan. Fields, in order: V gene, J gene, D gene, clone size, CDR3 DNA, CDR3 protein. A D gene is named only where the DNA matches it firmly. Size is omitted from some rows. Given values are once, few, many or a class for expanded clones.

>TRBV7-2|TRBJ2-4|-|-
TGTGCCAGCAGCTTAGGGCTCGGGTCTAACATTCAGTACTTC
CASSLGLGSNIQYF
>TRBV20-1|TRBJ1-5|-|many
TGCAGTGCTAGAGGTCAGGGGTTTAGCAATCAGCCCCAGCATTTT
CSARGQGFSNQPQHF
>TRBV5-1|TRBJ1-1|-|-
TGCGCCAGCAGCCGGGGGGCGCAAACTGAAGCTTTCTTT
CASSRGAQTEAFF
>TRBV6-5|TRBJ1-4|-|-
TGTGCCAGCAGTCGTAACGGGGGTTTCGGGGAAAAACTGTTTTTT
CASSRNGGFGEKLFF
>TRBV5-8|TRBJ2-7|TRBD1|-
TGTGCCAGCAGCTTGGCTCCGGGACAGGGGGCCTACGAGCAGTACTTC
CASSLAPGQGAYEQYF
>TRBV25-1|TRBJ1-5|-|-
TGTGCCAGCAGTAACAGTGGAAGCAATCAGCCCCAGCATTTT
CASSNSGSNQPQHF
>TRBV9|TRBJ1-4|-|-
TGTGCCAGCGGACCAGGGTCAACTAATGAAAAACTGTTTTTT
CASGPGSTNEKLFF
>TRBV25-1|TRBJ2-7|-|once
TGTGCCAGCAGTGAGGGGGGTGGGGACGAGCAGTACTTC
CASSEGGGDEQYF
>TRBV9|TRBJ2-3|-|-
TGTGCCAGCTCACCACCGGGGGTCCCAGATACGCAGTATTTT
CASSPPGVPDTQYF
>TRBV15|TRBJ1-5|TRBD1|many
TGTGCCACCAGCAGAGCCCGGACAGGGTATCGCAATCAGCCCCAGCATTTT
CATSRARTGYRNQPQHF
>TRBV3-1|TRBJ1-6|TRBD1|many
TGTGCCAGCAGCGAAAACAGGGGAAATTCACCCCTCCACTTT
CASSENRGNSPLHF
>TRBV6-5|TRBJ2-6|TRBD1|-
TGTGCCAGCAGTTACACGGGGACAGGGTCTGGGGCCAACGTCCTGACTTTC
CASSYTGTGSGANVLTF
>TRBV7-2|TRBJ1-2|TRBD1|-
TGTGCCAGCAGCCAACAGGGGAGGAATGGCTACACCTTC
CASSQQGRNGYTF
>TRBV6-1|TRBJ2-1|-|-
TGTGCCAGCAGTGGGCCCACGTCCTACCCCTACAATGAGCAGTTCTTC
CASSGPTSYPYNEQFF
>TRBV5-1|TRBJ2-3|-|once
TGCGCCAGCAGCTTGGGAGGATCGGCAGATACGCAGTATTTT
CASSLGGSADTQYF
>TRBV15|TRBJ1-2|-|-
TGTGCCACCAGCAGAGACAGGGGAATGCGTGGCTACACCTTC
CATSRDRGMRGYTF
>TRBV2|TRBJ1-5|-|many
TGTGCCAGCAGTGAATCTCGAGCTCAGCCCCAGCATTTT
CASSESRAQPQHF
>TRBV5-1|TRBJ1-6|-|-
TGCGCCAGCAGCCGAACTACAGGGTTTTCACCCCTCCACTTT
CASSRTTGFSPLHF
>TRBV5-1|TRBJ1-6|TRBD1|many
TGCGCCAGCAGCTTGGGGACAGGGAATAATTCACCCCTCCACTTT
CASSLGTGNNSPLHF
>TRBV9|TRBJ1-6|TRBD1|-
TGTGCCAGCAGCCCGTCCGAGGACAGGGTCACACCCCTCCACTTT
CASSPSEDRVTPLHF